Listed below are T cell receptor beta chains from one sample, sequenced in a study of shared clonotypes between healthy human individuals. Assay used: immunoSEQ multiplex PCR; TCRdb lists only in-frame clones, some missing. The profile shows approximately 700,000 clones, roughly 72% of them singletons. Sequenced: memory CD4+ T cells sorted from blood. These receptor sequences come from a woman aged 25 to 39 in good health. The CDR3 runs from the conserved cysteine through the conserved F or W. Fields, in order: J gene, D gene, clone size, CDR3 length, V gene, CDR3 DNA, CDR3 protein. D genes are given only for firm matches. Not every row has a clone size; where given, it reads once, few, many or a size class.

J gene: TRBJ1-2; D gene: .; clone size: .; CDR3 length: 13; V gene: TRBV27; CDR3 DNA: TGTGCCAGCAGTAGACCGGGAGGATATGGCTACACCTTC; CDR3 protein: CASSRPGGYGYTF
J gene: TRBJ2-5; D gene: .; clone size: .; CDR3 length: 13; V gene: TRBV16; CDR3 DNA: TGTGCCAGCAGCCTATTTTCCACGGAGACCCAGTACTTC; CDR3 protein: CASSLFSTETQYF
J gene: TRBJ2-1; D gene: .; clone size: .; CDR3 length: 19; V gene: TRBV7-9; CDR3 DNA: TGTGCCAGCAGCCAGGATGTGGGCGGGTTTCGTCAGTCTTACAATGAGCAGTTCTTC; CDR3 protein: CASSQDVGGFRQSYNEQFF
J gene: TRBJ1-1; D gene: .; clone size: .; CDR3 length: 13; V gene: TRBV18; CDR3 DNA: TGTGCCAGCTCACCAACGACAGGCAGAGAAGCTTTCTTT; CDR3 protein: CASSPTTGREAFF
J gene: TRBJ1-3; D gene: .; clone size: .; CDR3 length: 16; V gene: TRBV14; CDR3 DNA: TGTGCCAGCAGCCCTTCCCGCAGGCAGACAGGAAACACCATATATTTT; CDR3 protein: CASSPSRRQTGNTIYF
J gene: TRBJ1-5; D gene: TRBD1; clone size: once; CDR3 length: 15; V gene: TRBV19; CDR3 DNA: TGTGCCAGTAGTATGGACTCACAGGGGAGACAGCCCCAGCATTTT; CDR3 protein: CASSMDSQGRQPQHF
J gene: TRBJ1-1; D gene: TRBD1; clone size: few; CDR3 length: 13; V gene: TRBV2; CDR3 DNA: TGTGCCAGCAGCGCGGACAGGGGGACTGAAGCTTTCTTT; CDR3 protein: CASSADRGTEAFF
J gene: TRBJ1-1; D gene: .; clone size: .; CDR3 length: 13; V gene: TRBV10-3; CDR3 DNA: TGTGCCATCAGTTCGACAGAAGACACTGAAGCTTTCTTT; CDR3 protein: CAISSTEDTEAFF
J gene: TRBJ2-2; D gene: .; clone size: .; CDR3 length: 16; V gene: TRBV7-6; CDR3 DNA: TGTGCCAGCAGCTTAGTTGACTCCGCGAACACCGGGGAGCTGTTTTTT; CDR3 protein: CASSLVDSANTGELFF
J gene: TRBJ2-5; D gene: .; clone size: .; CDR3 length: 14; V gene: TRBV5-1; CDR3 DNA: TGCGCCAGCAGTCCCTCCGGCTTCCAAGAGACCCAGTACTTC; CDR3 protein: CASSPSGFQETQYF
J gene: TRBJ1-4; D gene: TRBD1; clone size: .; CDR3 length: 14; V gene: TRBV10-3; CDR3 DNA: TGTGCCATCAGCTTGACAGGGACTAATGAAAAACTGTTTTTT; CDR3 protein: CAISLTGTNEKLFF
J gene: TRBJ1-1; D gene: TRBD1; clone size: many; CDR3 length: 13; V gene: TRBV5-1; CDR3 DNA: TGCGCCAGCAGCTTGGGGGACAGTTCCCAAGCTTTCTTT; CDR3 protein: CASSLGDSSQAFF
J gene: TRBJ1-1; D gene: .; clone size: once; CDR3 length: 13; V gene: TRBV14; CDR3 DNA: TGTGCCAGCAGCCAAGCCAGGAGCACTGAAGCTTTCTTT; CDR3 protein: CASSQARSTEAFF
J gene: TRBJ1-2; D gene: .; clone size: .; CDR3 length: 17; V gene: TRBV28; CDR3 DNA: TGTGCCAGCAGTCCCGGAACTATCGGATCCTACCTAGGGGGCTACACCTTC; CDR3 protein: CASSPGTIGSYLGGYTF
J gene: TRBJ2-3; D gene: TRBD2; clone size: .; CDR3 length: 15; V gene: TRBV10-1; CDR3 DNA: TGCGCCAGCAGTGAGACGGGGGGGGAGGTGGATACGCAGTATTTT; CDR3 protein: CASSETGGEVDTQYF
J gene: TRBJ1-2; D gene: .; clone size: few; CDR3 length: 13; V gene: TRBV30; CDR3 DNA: TGTGCCTGGAGAGCGAGGCAGGGTAGCGGCTACACCTTC; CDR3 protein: CAWRARQGSGYTF
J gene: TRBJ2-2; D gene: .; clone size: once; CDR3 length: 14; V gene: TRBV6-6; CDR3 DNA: TGTGCCAGCAGTTACTCTGGGTTAGCCGGGGAGCTGTTTTTT; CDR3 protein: CASSYSGLAGELFF
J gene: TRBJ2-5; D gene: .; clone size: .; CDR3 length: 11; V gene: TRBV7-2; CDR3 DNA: TGTGCCAGCAGCCCTCGAGAGGACCAGTACTTC; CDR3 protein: CASSPREDQYF